This T cell receptor (beta chain) appears in the sequencing data of a study of cytomegalovirus exposure and HLA in healthy donors. Study-level points and caveats: Sequencing had likely introduced a cluster of highly shared sequence variants as an artifact. There were several of the most significant clusters that appeared linked to common viral pathogens in a later analysis. TCR beta V- and J-gene trimming, according to a later analysis, was linked to a missense DCLRE1C variant. Immune exposure information comprised only CMV serostatus.

This CDR3 has 16 residues. The ends lost 6 bases at V and 0 bases at J; junction bases unmatched: 7. Germline CDR1 reads MDHEN; CDR2 reads SYDVKM. The primer mix had 60 Vbeta and 13 Jbeta primers. The method was immunoSEQ multiplex PCR; TCRdb's version includes in-frame clones alone and lacks a portion of them. Altogether some 74,000 clones are present, less than 85% being singletons, with the ten largest covering 1.1%. A note on this clone: Its antigen is currently unknown.

The clonotype was recovered from a male donor in good health and CMV-seronegative. The specimen sequenced was PBMCs. This chain links TRBV28 with TRBJ1-5; TRBD1 matches at 8 bases. DNA of the CDR3: TGTGCCAGCAGAACTCAACAGGGGGTTAGCAATCAGCCCCAGCATTTT. Residues: CASRTQQGVSNQPQHF.